This T cell receptor (beta chain) was profiled in a study of tumor and adjacent non-tumor tissue in lung cancer. Turning to the study itself: The cohort had roughly 12 adenocarcinoma, a couple of squamous cell and 1 small cell patients. Samples averaged approximately 4.2 million productive TCRbeta reads each. General study points: Normal lung showed higher cumulative top 100 clone frequency than tumor. Tumor tissue had significantly higher TCR diversity than normal lung.

The library came from three nested PCR rounds adapted from ARM-PCR protocols. TCRdb re-called the multiplex PCR reads with MiXCR, one entry per CDR3 protein. Here the sample spans around 71,000 distinct CDR3 sequences, roughly 72% being singletons. This clonotype was recorded at least ten times. Antigen unknown. This sample's RNA came from whole unsorted tissue. The germline V gene encodes CDR1 WSHSY and CDR2 SAAADI. V gave up 7 bases and J gave up 0 bases; unmatched junction bases: 19. The CDR3 totals 19 residues. The clonotype was recovered from a woman aged 35 to 49 with non-small cell lung cancer. The sequenced material came from lung tumor tissue. V usage is TRBV10-2 and J usage is TRBJ2-3; 7 bases match TRBD1. As DNA, the CDR3 is TGCGCCAGCAAGGCTAAAGGGGGCCTGGGCGCGTCTAGCACAGATACGCAGTATTTT. Its protein is CASKAKGGLGASSTDTQYF.